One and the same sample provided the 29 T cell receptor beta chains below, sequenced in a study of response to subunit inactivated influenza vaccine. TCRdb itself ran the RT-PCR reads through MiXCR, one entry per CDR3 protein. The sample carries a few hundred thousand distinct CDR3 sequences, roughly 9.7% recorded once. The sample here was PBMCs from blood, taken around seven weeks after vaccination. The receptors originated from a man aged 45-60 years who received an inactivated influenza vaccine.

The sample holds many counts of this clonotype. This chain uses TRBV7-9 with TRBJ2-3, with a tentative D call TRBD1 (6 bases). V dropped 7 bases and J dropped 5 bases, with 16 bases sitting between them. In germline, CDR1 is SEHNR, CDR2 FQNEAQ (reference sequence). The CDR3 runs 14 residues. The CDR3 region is CASNNQGFGDTQYF. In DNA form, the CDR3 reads TGTGCCAGCAACAACCAGGGGTTCGGAGATACGCAGTATTTT.

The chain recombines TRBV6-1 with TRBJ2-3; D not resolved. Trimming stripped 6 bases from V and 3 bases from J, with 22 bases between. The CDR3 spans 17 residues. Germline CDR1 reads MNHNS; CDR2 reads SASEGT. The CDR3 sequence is CASSQRASATSTDTQYF. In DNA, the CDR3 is TGTGCCAGCAGCCAAAGGGCCAGCGCAACATCAACAGATACGCAGTATTTT.

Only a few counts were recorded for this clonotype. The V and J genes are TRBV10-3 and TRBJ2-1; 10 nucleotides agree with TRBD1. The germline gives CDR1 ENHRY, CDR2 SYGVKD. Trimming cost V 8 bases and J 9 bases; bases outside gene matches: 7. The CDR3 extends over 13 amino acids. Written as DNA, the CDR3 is TGTGCCATCGGACAGGGGGGCTTTAGTGAGCAGTTCTTC. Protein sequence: CAIGQGGFSEQFF.

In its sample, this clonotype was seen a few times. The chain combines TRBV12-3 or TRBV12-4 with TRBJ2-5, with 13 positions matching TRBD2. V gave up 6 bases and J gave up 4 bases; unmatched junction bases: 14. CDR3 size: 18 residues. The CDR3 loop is CASSLRTGTSGAGETQYF. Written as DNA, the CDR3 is TGTGCCAGCAGCCTTCGTACCGGGACTAGCGGGGCGGGAGAGACCCAGTACTTC.

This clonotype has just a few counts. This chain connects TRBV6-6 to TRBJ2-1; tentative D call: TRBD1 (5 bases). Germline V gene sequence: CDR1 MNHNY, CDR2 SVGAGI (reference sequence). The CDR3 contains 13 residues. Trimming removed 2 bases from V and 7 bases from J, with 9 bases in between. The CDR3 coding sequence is TGTGCCAGCAGTTACCCGACAGAAAATGAGCAGTTCTTC. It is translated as CASSYPTENEQFF.

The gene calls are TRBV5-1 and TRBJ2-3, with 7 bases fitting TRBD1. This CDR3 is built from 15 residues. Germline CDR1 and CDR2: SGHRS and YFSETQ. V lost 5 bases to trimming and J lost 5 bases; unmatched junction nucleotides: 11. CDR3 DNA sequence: TGCGCCAGCAGTTTCGGGACAGCACTGCGAGATACGCAGTATTTT. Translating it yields CASSFGTALRDTQYF.

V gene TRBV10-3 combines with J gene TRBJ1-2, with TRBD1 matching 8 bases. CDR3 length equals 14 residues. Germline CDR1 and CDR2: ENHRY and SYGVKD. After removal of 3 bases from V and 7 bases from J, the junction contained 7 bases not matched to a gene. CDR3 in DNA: TGTGCCATCAGTGACATCGACAGGGGTGGTGGCTACACCTTC. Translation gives CAISDIDRGGGYTF.

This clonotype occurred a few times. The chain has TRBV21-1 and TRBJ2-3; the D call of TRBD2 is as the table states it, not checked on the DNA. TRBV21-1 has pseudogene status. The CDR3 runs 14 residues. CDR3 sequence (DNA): TGTGCCAGCAGGCTTAGCGGGGGAACAGATACGCAGTATTTT. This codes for CASRLSGGTDTQYF.

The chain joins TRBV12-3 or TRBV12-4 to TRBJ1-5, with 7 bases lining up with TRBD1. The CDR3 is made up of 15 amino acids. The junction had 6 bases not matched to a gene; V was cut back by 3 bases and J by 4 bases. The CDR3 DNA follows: TGTGCCAGCAGTTTCAGGGGGACCCGGAATCAGCCCCAGCATTTT. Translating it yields CASSFRGTRNQPQHF.

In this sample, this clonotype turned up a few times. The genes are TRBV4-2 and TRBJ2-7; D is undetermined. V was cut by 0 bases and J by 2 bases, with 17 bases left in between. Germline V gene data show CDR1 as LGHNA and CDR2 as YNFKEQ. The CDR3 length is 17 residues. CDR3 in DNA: TGTGCCAGCAGCCAAGAGAGAAGCCTGCTAGGCGCCTACGAGCAGTACTTC. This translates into CASSQERSLLGAYEQYF.

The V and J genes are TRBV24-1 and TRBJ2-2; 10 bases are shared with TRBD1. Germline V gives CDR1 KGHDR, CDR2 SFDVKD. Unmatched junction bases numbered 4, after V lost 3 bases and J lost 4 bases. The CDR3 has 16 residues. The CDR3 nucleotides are TGTGCCACCAGTGATGACAGGGGGCTCGGCACCGGGGAGCTGTTTTTT. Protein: CATSDDRGLGTGELFF.

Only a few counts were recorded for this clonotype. The CDR3 region is CASSDRGYTDTQYF. The DNA for the CDR3 is TGCGCCAGCAGCGACAGGGGTTACACAGATACGCAGTATTTT. This chain connects TRBV4-3 to TRBJ2-3, with 8 bases aligning to TRBD1. The CDR3 totals 14 residues. Trimming at V came to 5 bases and at J to 2 bases, leaving 3 bases not matched to a gene. CDR1 is LGHNA and CDR2 is YSLEER in the germline V gene.

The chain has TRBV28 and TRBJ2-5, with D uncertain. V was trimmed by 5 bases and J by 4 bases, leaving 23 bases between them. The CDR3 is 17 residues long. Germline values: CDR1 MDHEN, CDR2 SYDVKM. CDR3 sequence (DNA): TGTGCCAGCAGTCCGACCCGGGCCCAAGGCCGGCTAGAGACCCAGTACTTC. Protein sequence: CASSPTRAQGRLETQYF.

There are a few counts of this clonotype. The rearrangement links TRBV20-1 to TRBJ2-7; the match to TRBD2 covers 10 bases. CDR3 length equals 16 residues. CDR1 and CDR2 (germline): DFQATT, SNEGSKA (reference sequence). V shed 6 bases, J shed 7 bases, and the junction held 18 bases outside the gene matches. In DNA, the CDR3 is TGCAGTGCCCCCCGATGGAGCGGGAGGGCCCCCAGGGAGCAGTACTTC. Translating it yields CSAPRWSGRAPREQYF.

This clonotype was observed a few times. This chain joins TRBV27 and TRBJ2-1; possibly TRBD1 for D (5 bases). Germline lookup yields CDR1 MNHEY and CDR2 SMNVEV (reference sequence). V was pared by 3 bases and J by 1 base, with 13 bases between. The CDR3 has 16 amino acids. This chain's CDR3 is CASSFARVISYNEQFF. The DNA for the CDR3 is TGTGCCAGCAGTTTCGCCAGGGTGATTTCCTACAATGAGCAGTTCTTC.

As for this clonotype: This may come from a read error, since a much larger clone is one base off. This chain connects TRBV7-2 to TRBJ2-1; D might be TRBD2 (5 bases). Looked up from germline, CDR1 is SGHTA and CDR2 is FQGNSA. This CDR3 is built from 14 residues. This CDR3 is CASCLALANNEQFF. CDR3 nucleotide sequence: TGTGCCAGCTGCTTAGCGCTGGCCAACAATGAGCAGTTCTTC.

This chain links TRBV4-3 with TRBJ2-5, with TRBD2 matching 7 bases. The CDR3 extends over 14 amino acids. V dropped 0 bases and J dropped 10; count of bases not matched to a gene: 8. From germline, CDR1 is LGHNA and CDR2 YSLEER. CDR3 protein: CASSQETSRGSQYF. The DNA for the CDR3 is TGCGCCAGCAGCCAAGAGACTAGTCGCGGGAGCCAGTACTTC.

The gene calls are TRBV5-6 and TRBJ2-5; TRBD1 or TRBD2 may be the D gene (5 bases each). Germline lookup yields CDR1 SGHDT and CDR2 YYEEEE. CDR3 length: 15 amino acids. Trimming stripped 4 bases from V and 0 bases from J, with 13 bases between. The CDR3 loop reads CASSDEGSDQETQYF. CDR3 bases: TGTGCCAGCAGCGACGAGGGGTCAGACCAAGAGACCCAGTACTTC.

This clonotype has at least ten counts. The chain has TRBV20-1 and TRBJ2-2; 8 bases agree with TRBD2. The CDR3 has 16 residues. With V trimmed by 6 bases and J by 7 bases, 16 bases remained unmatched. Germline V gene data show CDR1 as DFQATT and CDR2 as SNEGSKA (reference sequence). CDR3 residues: CSAVRFGSGRSGELFF. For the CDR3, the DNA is TGCAGTGCCGTGAGGTTCGGGAGCGGGAGAAGCGGGGAGCTGTTTTTT.

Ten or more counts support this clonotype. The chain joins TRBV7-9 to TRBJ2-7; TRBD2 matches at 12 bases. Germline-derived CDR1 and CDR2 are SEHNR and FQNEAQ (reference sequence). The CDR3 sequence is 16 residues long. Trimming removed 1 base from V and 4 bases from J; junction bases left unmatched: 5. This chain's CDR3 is CASSLGTSGIGYEQYF. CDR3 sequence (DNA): TGTGCCAGCAGCTTAGGGACTAGCGGGATAGGTTACGAGCAGTACTTC.

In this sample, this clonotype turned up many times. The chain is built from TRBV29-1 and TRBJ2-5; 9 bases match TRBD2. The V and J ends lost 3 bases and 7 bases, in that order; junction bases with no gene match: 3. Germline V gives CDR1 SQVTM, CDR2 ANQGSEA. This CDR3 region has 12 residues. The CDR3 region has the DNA TGCAGCGTTGACCTGCGGGGGGGGACCCAGTACTTC. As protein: CSVDLRGGTQYF.

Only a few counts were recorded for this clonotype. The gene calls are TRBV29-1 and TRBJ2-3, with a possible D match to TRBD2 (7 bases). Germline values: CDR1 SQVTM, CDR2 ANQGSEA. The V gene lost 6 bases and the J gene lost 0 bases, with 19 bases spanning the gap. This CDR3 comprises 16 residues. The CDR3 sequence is CSVRGDIPTSTDTQYF. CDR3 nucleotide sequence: TGCAGCGTCCGGGGGGACATACCAACTAGCACAGATACGCAGTATTTT.

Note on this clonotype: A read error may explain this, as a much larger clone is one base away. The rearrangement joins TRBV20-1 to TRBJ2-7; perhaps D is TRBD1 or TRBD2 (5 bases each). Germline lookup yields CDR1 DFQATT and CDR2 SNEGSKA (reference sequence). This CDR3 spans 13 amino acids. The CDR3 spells CSASPGTSYEHYF. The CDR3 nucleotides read TGCAGTGCTAGTCCCGGGACCTCCTACGAGCATTACTTC.

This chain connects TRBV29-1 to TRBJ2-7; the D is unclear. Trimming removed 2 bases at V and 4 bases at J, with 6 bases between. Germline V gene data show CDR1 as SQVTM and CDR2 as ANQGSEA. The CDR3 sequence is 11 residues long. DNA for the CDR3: TGCAGCGTTGAATGGGGTTACGAGCAGTACTTC. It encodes CSVEWGYEQYF.

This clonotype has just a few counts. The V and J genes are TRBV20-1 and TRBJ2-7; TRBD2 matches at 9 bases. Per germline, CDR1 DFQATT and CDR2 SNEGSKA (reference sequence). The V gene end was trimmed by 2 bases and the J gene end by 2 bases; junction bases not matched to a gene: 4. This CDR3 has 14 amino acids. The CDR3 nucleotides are TGCAGTGCTAGAAGGCGGGGGGGGACCTACGAGCAGTACTTC. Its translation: CSARRRGGTYEQYF.

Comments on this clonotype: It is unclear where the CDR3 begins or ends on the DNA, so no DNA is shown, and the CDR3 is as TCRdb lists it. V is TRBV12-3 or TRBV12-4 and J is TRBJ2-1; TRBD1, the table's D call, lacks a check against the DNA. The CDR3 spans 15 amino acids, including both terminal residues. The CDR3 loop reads CASSFFGQGYNEQFF.

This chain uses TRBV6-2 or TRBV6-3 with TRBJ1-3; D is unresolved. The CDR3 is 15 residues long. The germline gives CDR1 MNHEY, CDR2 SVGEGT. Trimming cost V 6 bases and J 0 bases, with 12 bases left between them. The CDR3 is CASRSPASSGNTIYF. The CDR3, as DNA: TGTGCCAGCAGAAGCCCAGCCTCCTCTGGAAACACCATATATTTT.

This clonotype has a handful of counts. CDR3 coding DNA: TGTGCCAGCACCGACACCTCGCGGGAGACCCAGTACTTC. This gives the protein CASTDTSRETQYF. The J gene is TRBJ2-5, the V gene TRBV6-6; D is unresolved. Deletions cut 7 bases from V and 5 bases from J, with 14 bases between. This CDR3 is built from 13 residues. Per the germline V gene, CDR1 is MNHNY and CDR2 is SVGAGI (reference sequence).

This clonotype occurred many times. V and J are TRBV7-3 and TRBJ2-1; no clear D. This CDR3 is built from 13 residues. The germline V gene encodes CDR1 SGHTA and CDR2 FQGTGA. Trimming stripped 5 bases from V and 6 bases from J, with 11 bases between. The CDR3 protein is CASSTPHANEQFF. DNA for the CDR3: TGTGCCAGCAGCACCCCTCATGCCAATGAGCAGTTCTTC.